The rows below give T cell receptor beta chains drawn from one sample of a study of blood T cell repertoires in COVID-19. Only in-frame clones appear in the TCRdb table, and some are missing; sequencing was by immunoSEQ multiplex PCR. The table lists about 170,000 clones, 85% to 90% of them singletons. The sequenced sample consisted of peripheral blood. Receptors originate from a woman in her sixties or seventies with COVID-19, enrolled during active disease. Each CDR3 is given with its conserved first and last residue. The D gene is left open where the match is weak. Part of the rows lack a size; the others show once, few, many or a class for expanded clones.

NA	TRBV7-2	TRBJ1-5	NA	TGTGCCAGCAGCTTAGACAGTCAGCCCCAGCATTTT	CASSLDSQPQHF
NA	TRBV7-2	TRBJ2-4	NA	TGTGCCAGCAGCTTGGATCGGTACCCCGGCTCGGGCAAAAACATTCAGTACTTC	CASSLDRYPGSGKNIQYF
NA	TRBV2	TRBJ1-2	TRBD1	TGTGCCAGCAATCGGGACAGGGGATTCCATGGCTACACCTTC	CASNRDRGFHGYTF
once	TRBV11-2	TRBJ1-2	NA	TGTGCCAGCAGCGGAGTAGGCACGGTAGAATATGGCTACACCTTC	CASSGVGTVEYGYTF
NA	TRBV5-1	TRBJ1-3	NA	TGCGCCAGCAGCCTGACAGGCCCGGGAAACACCATATATTTT	CASSLTGPGNTIYF
NA	TRBV28	TRBJ1-5	NA	TGTGCCAGCAGTTTTTACGGAGCCAATCAGCCCCAGCATTTT	CASSFYGANQPQHF
NA	TRBV12-3/TRBV12-4	TRBJ2-3	TRBD1	TGTGCCAGCAGCCTACAGGGGCCAGATACGCAGTATTTT	CASSLQGPDTQYF
once	TRBV24-1	TRBJ2-2	NA	TGTGCCACCAGTGCAGGGGGGAGTTACGGGGAGCTGTTTTTT	CATSAGGSYGELFF
NA	TRBV9	TRBJ2-7	TRBD1	TGTGCCAGCAGCGTAGGGACAGGGTCCCGCTACGAGCAGTACTTC	CASSVGTGSRYEQYF
NA	TRBV3-1/TRBV3-2	TRBJ2-2	NA	TGTGCCAGCAGCCAATGGGCGGGAAACACCGGGGAGCTGTTTTTT	CASSQWAGNTGELFF
NA	TRBV11-2	TRBJ2-3	TRBD2	TGTGCCAGCAGCGCCGGGACTAGCGGAGCGACAGATACGCAGTATTTT	CASSAGTSGATDTQYF
NA	TRBV7-9	TRBJ2-3	TRBD1	TGTGCCAGCAGCTCGGGACAGGGGGCTCTTTCGGCAGATACGCAGTATTTT	CASSSGQGALSADTQYF
NA	TRBV6-6	TRBJ1-2	TRBD1	TGTGCCAGCAGCCGCGGGACAGAGCCGCTTTTC	CASSRGTEPLF
NA	TRBV4-3	TRBJ2-7	TRBD2	TGCGCCAGCAATGTGAGCGGGAGTCCCTACGAGCAGTACTTC	CASNVSGSPYEQYF
NA	TRBV9	TRBJ1-1	TRBD1	TGTGCCAGCAGCGGAAGCAGGGGGCGGGTCACTGAAGCTTTCTTT	CASSGSRGRVTEAFF
NA	TRBV6-2/TRBV6-3	TRBJ1-4	NA	TGTGCCAGCAGCCCTGGGTGGGGCAGACCGACTGAAAAACTGTTTTTT	CASSPGWGRPTEKLFF
NA	TRBV6-2/TRBV6-3	TRBJ2-4	TRBD1	TGTGCCAGCAGTTACGGGACAGGGTTCCAGTACTTC	CASSYGTGFQYF
few	TRBV15	TRBJ2-7	TRBD2	TGTGCCACCAGCAGAGAAGCGGGGTTCTACGAGCAGTACTTC	CATSREAGFYEQYF
few	TRBV12-3/TRBV12-4	TRBJ1-1	NA	TGTGCCAGCAGTTTCCCTTCGACTGAAGCTTTCTTT	CASSFPSTEAFF
NA	TRBV6-5	TRBJ1-2	NA	TGTGCCAGCAGTTACGGGGGGTTCGATGGCTACACCTTC	CASSYGGFDGYTF
NA	TRBV7-2	TRBJ2-1	TRBD2	TGTGCCAGCAGCTACACCGGGACTAGCGGCTATGAGCAGTTCTTC	CASSYTGTSGYEQFF
NA	TRBV6-1	TRBJ2-1	NA	TGTGCCAGCAGTGTCCGACGGACCTCGGGATACAATGAGCAGTTCTTC	CASSVRRTSGYNEQFF
NA	TRBV10-2	TRBJ2-7	TRBD2	TGCGCCAGCAGTGAAACTAGCGGGAGTGGCTCCTACGAGCAGTACTTC	CASSETSGSGSYEQYF
NA	TRBV6-5	TRBJ1-6	NA	TGTGCCAGCAGTTACGGGGGAGGGAGGTCACCCCTCCACTTT	CASSYGGGRSPLHF
NA	TRBV4-1	TRBJ2-7	TRBD2	TGCGCCAGCAGCCCTAAACCCCCACTAGCGGGAGTATCCTACGAGCAGTACTTC	CASSPKPPLAGVSYEQYF
once	TRBV6-4	TRBJ1-4	NA	TGTGCCAGCAGGAAAACGGCCCAGTGGGCTGAAAAACTGTTTTTT	CASRKTAQWAEKLFF
NA	TRBV6-5	TRBJ1-1	NA	TGTGCCAGCAGTAGGGGGGGAAACACTGAAGCTTTCTTT	CASSRGGNTEAFF
NA	TRBV5-1	TRBJ2-1	TRBD1	TGCGCCAGCAGCGCCGGGACAGGGTACAATGAGCAGTTCTTC	CASSAGTGYNEQFF
NA	TRBV2	TRBJ1-5	TRBD1	TGTGCCAGCAGTGAGACAGGGGTAGGAGTGGAGCCCCAGCATTTT	CASSETGVGVEPQHF
NA	TRBV5-1	TRBJ2-1	NA	TGCGCCAGCAGCGAGACAACCGCCTCCTACAATGAGCAGTTCTTC	CASSETTASYNEQFF
NA	TRBV20-1	TRBJ2-1	NA	TGCAGTGCTAGTCCCAGCTCCTACAATGAGCAGTTCTTC	CSASPSSYNEQFF
NA	TRBV6-2/TRBV6-3	TRBJ1-1	NA	TGTGCCAGCAGTTACACAGACATGAACACTGAAGCTTTCTTT	CASSYTDMNTEAFF
NA	TRBV6-5	TRBJ1-2	NA	TGTGCCAGCAGTTACTCCTCCGGGGAGACCACCTTC	CASSYSSGETTF
NA	TRBV6-2/TRBV6-3	TRBJ1-5	TRBD1	TGTGCCAGCAGTTTGACAGGGGGCGGGAATAGCAATCAGCCCCAGCATTTT	CASSLTGGGNSNQPQHF
NA	TRBV9	TRBJ2-1	TRBD2	TGTGCCAGCAGCGTAGAAGGAAGCGGGAGTTACAATGAGCAGTTCTTC	CASSVEGSGSYNEQFF
NA	TRBV15	TRBJ1-4	TRBD1	TGTGCCACCAGCAGAGATCTGGGTGGTGCAGGGGGCTTTGAAAAACTGTTTTTT	CATSRDLGGAGGFEKLFF
NA	TRBV24-1	TRBJ2-1	TRBD2	TGTGCCACCAGTCGGGGGGGGGATTCGAATGAGCAGTTCTTC	CATSRGGDSNEQFF
once	TRBV14	TRBJ1-2	NA	TGTGCCAGCAGCCAAGATTGGAGTTACGGCTACACCTTC	CASSQDWSYGYTF
NA	TRBV5-6	TRBJ2-3	NA	TGTGCCAGCAGCCTTCGAGGGAAGGGAGATACGCAGTATTTT	CASSLRGKGDTQYF
NA	TRBV9	TRBJ1-5	NA	TGTGCCAGCAGCGTTTCGGCAGGGTCGAATCAGCCCCAGCATTTT	CASSVSAGSNQPQHF
NA	TRBV19	TRBJ1-1	TRBD1	TGTGCCAGTAGGGCAGGGGGATGGAACACTGAAGCTTTCTTT	CASRAGGWNTEAFF
NA	TRBV5-1	TRBJ2-7	TRBD2	TGCGCCAGCACCAGACAGGGACTAGCGGGCACTAGCTCCTACGAGCAGTACTTC	CASTRQGLAGTSSYEQYF
NA	TRBV6-5	TRBJ2-5	NA	TGTGCCAGCACCCGGACACCTCAAGAGACCCAGTACTTC	CASTRTPQETQYF
NA	TRBV12-3/TRBV12-4	TRBJ2-7	NA	TGTGCCAGCAGTTTTGGAGGTTACGAGCAGTACTTC	CASSFGGYEQYF
NA	TRBV11-1	TRBJ2-1	TRBD2	TGTGCCAGCAGCCTAAGAGCGGGCGGGGGTCCGGTGCAGTTCTTC	CASSLRAGGGPVQFF
NA	TRBV24-1	TRBJ2-5	NA	TGTGCCACCAGTGATTTGCCTCTTCCCGGACTGCTAGGGACCCAGTACTTC	CATSDLPLPGLLGTQYF
once	TRBV5-1	TRBJ2-1	TRBD1	TGCGCCAGCAGAAAAAGGGGACAGGGAACCAATGAGCAGTTCTTC	CASRKRGQGTNEQFF
NA	TRBV6-5	TRBJ1-1	NA	TGTGCCAGCAGTTACCTCCAGGGCTCTGAAGCTTTCTTT	CASSYLQGSEAFF
NA	TRBV3-1/TRBV3-2	TRBJ1-1	NA	TGTGCCAGCAGCCAAACCGGGACACCCACTGAAGCTTTCTTT	CASSQTGTPTEAFF
NA	TRBV5-1	TRBJ2-1	NA	TGCGCCAGCAGCTTGGCGTGGCTAGAGGGCGGTGAGCAGTTCTTC	CASSLAWLEGGEQFF
NA	TRBV27	TRBJ2-6	NA	TGTGCCAGCAGTTTTTACTCCAGGGCTAGGGCCAACGTCCTGACTTTC	CASSFYSRARANVLTF
NA	TRBV9	TRBJ2-7	TRBD2	TGTGCCAGCAGCGTGAGTCTAGCGGGGTACGAGCAGTACTTC	CASSVSLAGYEQYF
NA	TRBV2	TRBJ2-5	NA	TGTGCCAGCAAGGACGGGAGAGTAGAGACCCAGTACTTC	CASKDGRVETQYF